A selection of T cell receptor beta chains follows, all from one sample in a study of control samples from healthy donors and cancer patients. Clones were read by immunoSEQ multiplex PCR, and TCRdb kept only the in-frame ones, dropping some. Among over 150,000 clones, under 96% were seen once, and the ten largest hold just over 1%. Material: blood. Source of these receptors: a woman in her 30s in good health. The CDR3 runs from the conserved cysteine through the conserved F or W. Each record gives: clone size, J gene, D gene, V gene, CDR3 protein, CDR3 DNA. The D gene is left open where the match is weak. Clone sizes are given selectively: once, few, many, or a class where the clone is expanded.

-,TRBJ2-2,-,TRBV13,CASSSGPSTGELFF,TGTGCCAGCAGTTCAGGACCGTCCACCGGGGAGCTGTTTTTT
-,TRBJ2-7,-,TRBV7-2,CASSSPGRGTYEQYF,TGTGCCAGCAGCTCACCGGGACGGGGAACCTACGAGCAGTACTTC
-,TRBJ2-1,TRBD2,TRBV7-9,CASSLRTSGGPNEQFF,TGTGCCAGCAGCTTACGGACTAGCGGGGGACCCAATGAGCAGTTCTTC
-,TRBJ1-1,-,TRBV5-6,CASSLNWEFLGSTEAFF,TGTGCCAGCAGCTTGAATTGGGAATTCCTGGGTAGCACTGAAGCTTTCTTT
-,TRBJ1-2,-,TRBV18,CASSPEAPRRYGYTF,TGTGCCAGCTCACCAGAGGCCCCCCGCCGCTATGGCTACACCTTC
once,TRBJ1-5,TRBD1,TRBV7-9,CASSTGTANQPQHF,TGTGCCAGCAGCACGGGGACAGCAAATCAGCCCCAGCATTTT
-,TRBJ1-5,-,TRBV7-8,CASSLESGIPLSNQPQHF,TGTGCCAGCAGCTTAGAATCAGGGATTCCCCTGAGCAATCAGCCCCAGCATTTT
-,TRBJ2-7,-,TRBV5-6,CASSLEGAHEQYF,TGTGCCAGCAGCTTGGAGGGAGCCCACGAGCAGTACTTC
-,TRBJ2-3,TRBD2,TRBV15,CATSRELSGSPDTQYF,TGTGCCACCAGCAGAGAGTTAAGCGGGAGCCCAGATACGCAGTATTTT
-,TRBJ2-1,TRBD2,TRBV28,CASRSPAGESPYNEQFF,TGTGCCAGCAGATCCCCAGCGGGGGAAAGCCCCTACAATGAGCAGTTCTTC
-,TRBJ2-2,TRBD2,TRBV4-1,CASSLRLAGDTGELFF,TGCGCCAGCAGCCTCAGACTAGCGGGGGACACCGGGGAGCTGTTTTTT
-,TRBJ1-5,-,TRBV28,CASSLHRAQHF,TGTGCCAGCAGTTTACACCGAGCCCAGCATTTT
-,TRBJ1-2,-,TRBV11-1,CASSYRGGYTF,TGTGCCAGCAGTTATCGAGGCGGCTACACCTTC
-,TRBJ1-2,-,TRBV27,CASSLRGMNYGYTF,TGTGCCAGCAGTTTGAGAGGTATGAACTATGGCTACACCTTC
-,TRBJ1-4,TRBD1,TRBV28,CASSYTGATNEKLFF,TGTGCCAGCAGTTATACAGGGGCAACTAATGAAAAACTGTTTTTT
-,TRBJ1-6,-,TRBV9,CASSALGANSPLHF,TGTGCCAGCAGCGCACTAGGGGCTAATTCACCCCTCCACTTT
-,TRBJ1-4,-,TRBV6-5,CASKYKGDYEKLFF,TGTGCCAGCAAGTATAAGGGGGACTATGAAAAACTGTTTTTT
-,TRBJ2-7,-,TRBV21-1,CASKWAGYEQYF,TGTGCCAGCAAGTGGGCGGGCTACGAGCAGTACTTC
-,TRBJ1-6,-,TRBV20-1,CSASLNTLDSPLHF,TGCAGTGCTAGTTTAAATACGCTGGATTCACCCCTCCACTTT
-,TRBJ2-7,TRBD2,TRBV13,CASTVLAGPSSYEQYF,TGTGCCAGCACCGTACTAGCGGGGCCCAGCTCCTACGAGCAGTACTTC
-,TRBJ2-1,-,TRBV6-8,CASSPTGWDEQFF,TGTGCCAGCAGTCCCACAGGGTGGGATGAGCAGTTCTTC
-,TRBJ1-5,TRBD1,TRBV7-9,CASSPGQGIEQPQHF,TGTGCCAGCAGCCCGGGACAGGGGATAGAGCAGCCCCAGCATTTT
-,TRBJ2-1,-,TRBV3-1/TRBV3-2,CASSQTLAQYNEQFF,TGTGCCAGCAGCCAAACACTAGCCCAATACAATGAGCAGTTCTTC
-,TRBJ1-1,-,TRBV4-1,CASSQDRRGANTEAFF,TGCGCCAGCAGCCAAGATCGGAGGGGAGCCAACACTGAAGCTTTCTTT
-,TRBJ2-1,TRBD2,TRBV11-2,CASSLILFGLAGDGNEQFF,TGTGCCAGCAGCTTAATACTCTTTGGACTAGCGGGGGATGGGAATGAGCAGTTCTTC
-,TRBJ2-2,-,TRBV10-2,CASQRQANTGELFF,TGCGCCTCTCAGAGGCAGGCGAACACCGGGGAGCTGTTTTTT
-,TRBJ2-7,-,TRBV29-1,CSVETGRTYEQYF,TGCAGCGTCGAGACAGGACGGACCTACGAGCAGTACTTC
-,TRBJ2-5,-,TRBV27,CASTPGETQYF,TGTGCCAGCACCCCCGGAGAGACCCAGTACTTC
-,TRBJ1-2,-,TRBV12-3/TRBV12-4,CASSPSNYGYTF,TGTGCCAGCAGCCCTTCTAACTATGGCTACACCTTC
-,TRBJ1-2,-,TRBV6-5,CASSTVPYGYTF,TGTGCCAGCAGTACGGTCCCTTATGGCTACACCTTC
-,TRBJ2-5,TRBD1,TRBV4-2,CASSQDRLGQETQYF,TGTGCCAGCAGCCAGGACAGGTTGGGCCAAGAGACCCAGTACTTC
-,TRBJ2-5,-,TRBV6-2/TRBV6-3,CASSRPQETQYF,TGTGCCAGCAGTCGTCCCCAAGAGACCCAGTACTTC
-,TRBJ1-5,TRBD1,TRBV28,CASSLWVAGGYQPQHF,TGTGCCAGCAGTTTATGGGTGGCAGGGGGCTATCAGCCCCAGCATTTT
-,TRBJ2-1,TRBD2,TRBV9,CASSVGTSGMNEQFF,TGTGCCAGCAGCGTAGGAACTAGCGGGATGAATGAGCAGTTCTTC
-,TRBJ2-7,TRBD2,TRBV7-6,CASSLKSAASGMQDEQYF,TGTGCCAGCAGCTTAAAGTCAGCGGCTAGCGGGATGCAAGACGAGCAGTACTTC
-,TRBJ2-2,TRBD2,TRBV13,CASSSGLAFYTGELFF,TGTGCCAGCAGCTCCGGACTAGCGTTTTACACCGGGGAGCTGTTTTTT
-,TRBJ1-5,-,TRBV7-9,CASSHRNQPQHF,TGTGCCAGCAGTCATAGAAACCAGCCCCAGCATTTT
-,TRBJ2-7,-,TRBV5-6,CASSLVQGLGEQYF,TGTGCCAGCAGCTTGGTCCAGGGCCTGGGCGAGCAGTACTTC
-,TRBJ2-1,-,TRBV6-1,CASSDRPSSYNEQFF,TGTGCCAGCAGTGACAGGCCGAGCTCCTACAATGAGCAGTTCTTC
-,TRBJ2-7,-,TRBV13,CASSPQGSDEQYF,TGTGCCAGCAGCCCCCAGGGGTCCGACGAGCAGTACTTC
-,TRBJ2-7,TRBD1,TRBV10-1,CASSTGATDEQYF,TGCGCCAGCTCGACAGGGGCAACGGACGAGCAGTACTTC
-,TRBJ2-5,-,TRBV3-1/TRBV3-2,CASSQGPGQQETQYF,TGTGCCAGCAGCCAGGGCCCGGGACAACAAGAGACCCAGTACTTC
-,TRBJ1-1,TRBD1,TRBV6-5,CASTSFDRDTEAFF,TGTGCCAGCACCTCATTCGACAGGGACACTGAAGCTTTCTTT
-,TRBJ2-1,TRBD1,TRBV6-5,CASSKTGADYNEQFF,TGTGCCAGCAGTAAGACAGGGGCGGATTACAATGAGCAGTTCTTC
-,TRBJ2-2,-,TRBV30,CAWTLGATNTGELFF,TGTGCCTGGACCCTGGGGGCTACGAACACCGGGGAGCTGTTTTTT
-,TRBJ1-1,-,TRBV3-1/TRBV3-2,CASSHGEYTEAFF,TGTGCCAGCAGCCATGGCGAGTACACTGAAGCTTTCTTT
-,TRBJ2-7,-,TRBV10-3,CAISPQGLNPYEQYF,TGTGCCATCAGTCCACAGGGTCTAAACCCCTACGAGCAGTACTTC
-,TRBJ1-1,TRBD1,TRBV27,CASSAGTVTEAFF,TGTGCCAGCAGTGCTGGGACAGTAACTGAAGCTTTCTTT
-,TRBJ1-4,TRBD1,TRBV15,CATSKGDSFNEKLFF,TGTGCCACCAGCAAGGGGGACAGCTTCAATGAAAAACTGTTTTTT
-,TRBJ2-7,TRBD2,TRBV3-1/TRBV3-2,CASSGWGGYEQYF,TGTGCCAGCAGCGGTTGGGGGGGCTACGAGCAGTACTTC
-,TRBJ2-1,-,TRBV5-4,CASSSSYSEQFF,TGTGCCAGCAGCTCCAGCTACAGTGAGCAGTTCTTC
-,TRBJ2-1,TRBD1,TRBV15,CATSTWTGGDEQFF,TGTGCCACCAGCACTTGGACAGGGGGGGATGAGCAGTTCTTC
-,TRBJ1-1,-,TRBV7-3,CASSLGPPPNTEAFF,TGTGCCAGCAGCTTAGGTCCACCGCCGAACACTGAAGCTTTCTTT
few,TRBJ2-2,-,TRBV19,CASSISPGWNGELFF,TGTGCCAGTAGTATTAGCCCAGGGTGGAACGGGGAGCTGTTTTTT
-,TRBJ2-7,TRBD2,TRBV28,CASSSHGLARSYEQYF,TGTGCCAGCAGCAGCCACGGACTAGCGAGGTCCTACGAGCAGTACTTC
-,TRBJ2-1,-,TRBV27,CASSPGFGQEQFF,TGTGCCAGCAGCCCGGGATTCGGCCAGGAGCAGTTCTTC
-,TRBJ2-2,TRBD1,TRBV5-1,CASKPPTGFGDTGELFF,TGCGCCAGCAAACCACCGACAGGGTTCGGGGACACCGGGGAGCTGTTTTTT